This T cell receptor beta chain was sequenced in a study of blood T cell repertoires in COVID-19. Here immunoSEQ multiplex PCR was the method, and the copy in TCRdb shows in-frame clones only, minus some. This table holds around 240,000 clones, more than 75% found once. The CDR3 totals 17 residues. V was pared by 5 bases and J by 7 bases, with 17 bases of the junction left unmatched. Germline lookup yields CDR1 MNHNY and CDR2 SVGAGI (reference sequence). This TCR was recovered from a woman aged 25-40 years who had recovered from COVID-19. Material: peripheral blood. The chain links TRBV6-6 to TRBJ2-7; 10 bases line up with TRBD2. As DNA, the CDR3 is TGTGCCAGCAGTCTCCCCCGTCTAATAGCGGGGGGTCTTGAGCAGTACTTC. It specifies CASSLPRLIAGGLEQYF.